This TCR beta chain was profiled in a study of blood T cells in healthy people across ages. Sample-barcoded 5' priming and a J-beta primer mix drove a second PCR of roughly 6 to 12 cycles. TCRdb called the 5' RACE reads again in MiXCR, with one record for every CDR3 protein. The profile covers about 580,000 distinct CDR3 sequences, with about 45% appearing a single time and about 26% taken by the ten largest. This clonotype was detected ten times or more. The CDR3 runs to 16 residues. The J segment lost 4 bases and the V segment lost 4 bases, leaving 9 bases of the junction unmatched. Germline CDR1 reads MNHEY; CDR2 reads SVGAGI.

The clonotype comes from a man older than 75 in good health. This chain connects TRBV6-5 to TRBJ1-5; 8 bases fit TRBD1. The specimen sequenced was blood. This CDR3 is CASSSTDRGRNQPQHF. DNA of the CDR3: TGTGCCAGCAGTTCCACTGACAGGGGCAGGAATCAGCCCCAGCATTTT.